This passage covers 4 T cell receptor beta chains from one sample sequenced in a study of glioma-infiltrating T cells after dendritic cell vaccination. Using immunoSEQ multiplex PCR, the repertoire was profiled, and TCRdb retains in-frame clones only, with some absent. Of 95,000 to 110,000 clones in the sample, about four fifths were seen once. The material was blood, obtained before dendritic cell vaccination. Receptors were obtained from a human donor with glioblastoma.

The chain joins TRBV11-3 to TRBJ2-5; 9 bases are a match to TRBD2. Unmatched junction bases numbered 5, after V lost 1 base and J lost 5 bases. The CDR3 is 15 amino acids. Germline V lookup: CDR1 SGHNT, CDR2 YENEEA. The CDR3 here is CASSLGGGASETQYF. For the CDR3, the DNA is TGTGCCAGCAGCTTAGGCGGGGGGGCCTCTGAGACCCAGTACTTC.

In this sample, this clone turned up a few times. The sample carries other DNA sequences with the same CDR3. CDR3 nucleotides: TGTGCCATCAGTGGTTTGACTAGCGGGGACGCCTACGAGCAGTACTTC. Its translation: CAISGLTSGDAYEQYF. V usage is TRBV10-3 and J usage is TRBJ2-7, with TRBD2 matching over 11 bases. In germline, CDR1 is ENHRY, CDR2 SYGVKD. Trimming at V came to 4 bases and at J to 2 bases, leaving 7 bases not matched to a gene. CDR3 length: 16 amino acids.

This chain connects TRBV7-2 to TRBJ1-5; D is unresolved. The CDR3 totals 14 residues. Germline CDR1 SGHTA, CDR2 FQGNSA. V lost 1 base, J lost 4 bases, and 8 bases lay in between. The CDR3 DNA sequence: TGTGCCAGCAGCTTAGTCACTGAAAATCAGCCCCAGCATTTT. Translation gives CASSLVTENQPQHF. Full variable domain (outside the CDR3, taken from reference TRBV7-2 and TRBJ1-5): GAGVSQSPSNKVTEKGKDVELRCDPISGHTALYWYRQSLGQGLEFLIYFQGNSAPDKSGLPSDRFSAERTGGSVSTLTIQRTQQEDSAVYLCASSLVTENQPQHFGDGTRLSIL.

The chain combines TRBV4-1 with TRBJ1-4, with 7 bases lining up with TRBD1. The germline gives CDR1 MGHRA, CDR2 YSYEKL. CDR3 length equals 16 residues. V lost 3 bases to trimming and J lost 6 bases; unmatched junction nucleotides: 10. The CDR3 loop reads CASSQDTGARDEKLFF. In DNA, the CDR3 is TGCGCCAGCAGCCAGGATACAGGGGCTAGGGATGAAAAACTGTTTTTT.